A selection of T cell receptor beta chains follows, all from one sample in a study of molecular identifiers for immune sequencing clone quantification. TCRdb recomputed calls from the PCR reads with MiXCR, one row per CDR3 protein. The sample lists roughly 630,000 distinct CDR3 sequences, 25% occurring once. Sequencing was performed on naive CD8+ T cells from blood, with Jurkat cell RNA spiked in. The receptors here all came from a human donor in good health. Some libraries in this study had Jurkat cell RNA spiked in. The CDR3 runs from the conserved cysteine through the conserved F or W. Fields, in order: V gene, J gene, D gene, clone size, CDR3 protein, CDR3 DNA. D genes are given only for firm matches. Rows may omit the clone size; those that give it use once, few, many or a size class.

>TRBV6-5|TRBJ2-3|TRBD2|.
CASSYSGLAGIHGAAYF
TGTGCCAGCAGTTACTCAGGGCTAGCGGGCATTCATGGGGCCGCGTATTTT
>TRBV13|TRBJ1-1|TRBD1|many
CASSPQDRGFEAFF
TGTGCCAGCAGCCCCCAAGACAGGGGATTTGAAGCTTTCTTT
>TRBV12-3/TRBV12-4|TRBJ1-1|.|many
CASSFGGGDSEAFF
TGTGCCAGCAGTTTCGGTGGCGGAGACAGTGAAGCTTTCTTT
>TRBV2|TRBJ1-1|.|.
CAIGQMNTEAFF
TGTGCCATCGGACAAATGAACACTGAAGCTTTCTTT
>TRBV7-9|TRBJ1-1|.|many
CASSLVAGTEAFF
TGTGCCAGCAGCTTAGTCGCCGGCACTGAAGCTTTCTTT
>TRBV4-3|TRBJ2-7|.|few
CASSQDVRGSYEQYF
TGCGCCAGCAGCCAAGATGTCAGGGGCTCCTACGAGCAGTACTTC
>TRBV5-1|TRBJ1-1|.|few
CASSLTWGNTEAFF
TGCGCCAGCAGCCTTACGTGGGGTAACACTGAAGCTTTCTTT
>TRBV5-1|TRBJ2-7|TRBD1|many
CASSDTGQSYEQYF
TGCGCCAGCAGTGACACGGGACAGTCCTACGAGCAGTACTTC
>TRBV10-3|TRBJ2-1|TRBD2|once
CAISDLAPGLAVNEQFF
TGTGCCATCAGTGACCTTGCCCCGGGACTAGCGGTCAATGAGCAGTTCTTC
>TRBV28|TRBJ2-4|TRBD1|many
CASSLGQGANIQYF
TGTGCCAGCAGTCTAGGACAGGGGGCCAACATTCAGTACTTC
>TRBV11-2|TRBJ2-5|.|few
CASSPPGTFQETQYF
TGTGCCAGCAGCCCGCCCGGGACTTTCCAAGAGACCCAGTACTTC
>TRBV12-3/TRBV12-4|TRBJ1-5|.|.
CASSFLGHPRDQPQHF
TGTGCCAGCAGTTTCCTGGGGCATCCCCGGGATCAGCCCCAGCATTTT
>TRBV20-1|TRBJ1-1|.|many
CSARIKDLNTEAFF
TGCAGTGCTAGAATAAAGGACTTAAACACTGAAGCTTTCTTT
>TRBV7-2|TRBJ1-4|.|many
CASSLPFGEKLFF
TGTGCCAGCAGCTTACCATTTGGTGAAAAACTGTTTTTT
>TRBV7-9|TRBJ2-7|TRBD2|.
CTGSHAGLAGWEQYF
TGTACCGGCAGCCATGCGGGACTAGCGGGATGGGAGCAGTACTTC
>TRBV20-1|TRBJ1-1|.|many
CSARDLGAMNTEAFF
TGCAGTGCTAGAGATCTGGGAGCCATGAACACTGAAGCTTTCTTT
>TRBV4-1|TRBJ2-1|.|few
CASSSPLASSYNEQFF
TGCGCCAGCAGCTCCCCATTAGCGTCCTCCTACAATGAGCAGTTCTTC
>TRBV3-1|TRBJ2-1|TRBD2|.
CASSQDRPREVFEQFF
TGTGCCAGCAGCCAAGATCGACCGCGGGAGGTCTTTGAGCAGTTCTTC
>TRBV29-1|TRBJ2-7|.|many
CSVEADTSYEQYF
TGCAGCGTTGAGGCAGACACTTCCTACGAGCAGTACTTC
>TRBV7-3|TRBJ2-2|TRBD2|.
CASLAGATNTGELFF
TGTGCCAGTCTAGCGGGAGCAACGAACACCGGGGAGCTGTTTTTT
>TRBV6-5|TRBJ1-4|TRBD1|.
CASTFLPGQSNEKLFF
TGTGCCAGCACGTTCCTTCCGGGACAGTCTAATGAAAAACTGTTTTTT
>TRBV19|TRBJ2-5|TRBD1|few
CASSIGGTGAPQETQYF
TGTGCCAGTAGTATAGGGGGGACAGGGGCACCCCAAGAGACCCAGTACTTC
>TRBV10-1|TRBJ2-1|.|.
CASSELRGLYNEQFF
TGCGCCAGCAGTGAGTTGAGGGGATTATACAATGAGCAGTTCTTC
>TRBV4-3|TRBJ2-5|TRBD2|.
CASSPQPSGLAGGPQETQYF
TGCGCCAGCAGCCCGCAACCTTCGGGACTAGCGGGGGGGCCCCAAGAGACCCAGTACTTC
>TRBV7-6|TRBJ2-2|TRBD2|few
CASSLASSGATGELFF
TGTGCCAGCAGCTTAGCGTCTAGCGGGGCCACCGGGGAGCTGTTTTTT
>TRBV7-6|TRBJ2-7|TRBD2|.
CASSLYSSSGGYEQYF
TGTGCCAGCAGCTTATACTCCAGTTCGGGGGGATACGAGCAGTACTTC
>TRBV6-5|TRBJ1-2|.|many
CASSYVGKDGYTF
TGTGCCAGCAGTTACGTGGGGAAAGATGGCTACACCTTC
>TRBV30|TRBJ1-5|.|many
CAWSETASNQPQHF
TGTGCCTGGAGTGAAACAGCCAGCAATCAGCCCCAGCATTTT
>TRBV13|TRBJ2-7|.|.
CASSLDAAGPAQYF
TGTGCCAGCAGCTTAGACGCGGCTGGGCCCGCGCAGTACTTC
>TRBV30|TRBJ2-1|.|few
CAWGFHNEQFF
TGTGCCTGGGGGTTCCACAATGAGCAGTTCTTC
>TRBV19|TRBJ2-2|.|.
CASSMFQGHTGELFF
TGTGCCAGTAGTATGTTCCAGGGCCACACCGGGGAGCTGTTTTTT
>TRBV12-3/TRBV12-4|TRBJ2-3|.|few
CASSLVYDTDTQYF
TGTGCCAGCAGTTTAGTATATGACACAGATACGCAGTATTTT
>TRBV2|TRBJ2-2|.|.
CALRLKSNTGELFF
TGTGCTTTGCGGCTTAAGTCGAACACCGGGGAGCTGTTTTTT
>TRBV9|TRBJ1-6|.|few
CASSVVGQNNSPLHF
TGTGCCAGCAGCGTAGTAGGGCAGAATAATTCACCCCTCCACTTT
>TRBV4-1|TRBJ2-7|TRBD1|.
CASSQGTGTGREQYF
TGCGCCAGCAGCCAAGGGACCGGGACAGGGCGCGAGCAGTACTTC
>TRBV2|TRBJ2-7|TRBD2|many
CASSSLAGADEQYF
TGTGCCAGCAGTTCGCTAGCGGGAGCTGACGAGCAGTACTTC
>TRBV11-2|TRBJ1-4|.|few
CASSIRDEKLFF
TGTGCCAGCAGTATAAGGGACGAAAAACTGTTTTTT
>TRBV6-5|TRBJ2-1|.|many
CASSTLYGSSYNEQFF
TGTGCCAGCAGTACCCTATACGGGAGCTCCTACAATGAGCAGTTCTTC
>TRBV19|TRBJ1-1|.|.
CASSSLPGQTITTEAFF
TGTGCCAGTAGTTCCCTCCCGGGACAAACTATTACTACTGAAGCTTTCTTT
>TRBV5-1|TRBJ1-2|TRBD1|few
CASSLARTQGNGYTF
TGCGCCAGCAGCTTGGCCCGTACACAGGGGAATGGCTACACCTTC
>TRBV2|TRBJ1-2|TRBD1|few
CASRLGQGFGYTF
TGTGCCAGCAGACTAGGACAGGGCTTTGGCTACACCTTC